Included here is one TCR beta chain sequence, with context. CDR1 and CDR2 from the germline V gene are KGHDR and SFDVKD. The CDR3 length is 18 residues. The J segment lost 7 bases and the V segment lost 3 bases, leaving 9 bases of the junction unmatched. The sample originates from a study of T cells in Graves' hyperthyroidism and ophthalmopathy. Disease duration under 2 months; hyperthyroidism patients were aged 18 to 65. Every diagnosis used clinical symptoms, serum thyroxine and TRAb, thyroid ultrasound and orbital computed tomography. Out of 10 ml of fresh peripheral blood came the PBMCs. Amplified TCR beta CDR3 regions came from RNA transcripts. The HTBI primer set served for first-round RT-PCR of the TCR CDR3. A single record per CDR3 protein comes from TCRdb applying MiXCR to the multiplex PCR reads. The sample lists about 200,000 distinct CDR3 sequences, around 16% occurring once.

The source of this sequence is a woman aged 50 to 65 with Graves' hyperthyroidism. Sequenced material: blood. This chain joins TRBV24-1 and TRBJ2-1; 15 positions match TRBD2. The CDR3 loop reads CATSDRTSGRARRNEQFF. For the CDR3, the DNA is TGTGCCACCAGTGATCGGACTAGCGGGAGGGCCCGGCGGAATGAGCAGTTCTTC.